This T cell receptor beta chain was found in a study of CD8 T cells in ankylosing spondylitis. Germline lookup yields CDR1 SGHTA and CDR2 FQGNSA. V lost 5 bases and J 3 bases, leaving 18 bases between the germline ends. CDR3 length equals 16 residues. Scientists made TCR beta libraries using quantitative 5'-RACE with molecular barcodes. MiXCR, applied by TCRdb to the 5' RACE reads, yields one record per CDR3 protein. Here the sample spans 200,000 to 300,000 distinct CDR3 sequences, roughly 10% being singletons. This clonotype was seen only a few times. Its antigen is as yet unknown. Findings of the study overall: Certain motif variants had earlier been reported in reactive arthritis synovial fluid and blood. There was a TCR beta motif, made of several highly homologous variants, that appeared characteristic of ankylosing spondylitis blood. Peripheral blood held disease-linked clones only at relatively low frequency, and these were CD8+.

The chain is built from TRBV7-2 and TRBJ2-3, with D possibly TRBD2 on 7 matching bases. Sequencing was carried out using blood, either unsorted or a sorted T cell fraction (not recorded which). The sequence was obtained from a male donor with ankylosing spondylitis or in good health (not recorded which). The CDR3 DNA is TGTGCCAGCAGCCGGGGGGCCGTACCTATAACAGATACGCAGTATTTT. This gives the protein CASSRGAVPITDTQYF.